This TCR beta chain derives from a study of cytomegalovirus exposure and HLA in healthy donors. Study-level findings and limits: Reports indicated that the classifier achieved high specificity and sensitivity in diagnosing cytomegalovirus status. Altogether, some 160 TCR beta chains were recorded as cytomegalovirus-associated.

Per germline, CDR1 SGHDT and CDR2 YYEEEE. The CDR3 is 14 residues long. V shed 0 bases, J shed 3 bases, and the junction held 3 bases outside the gene matches. On this clone itself: As yet, its antigen is unknown.

Using immunoSEQ multiplex PCR, the repertoire was profiled, and TCRdb retains in-frame clones only, with some absent. The sample has 65,000 or so clones; roughly 94% are singletons. The source of this sequence is a woman between 18 and 29 years old in good health and CMV-seronegative. Sequencing was done on a sample of PBMCs. The gene calls are TRBV5-6 and TRBJ2-7; TRBD1 aligns across 7 bases. CDR3 bases: TGTGCCAGCAGCTTGGGGCAGGGGGTCTACGAGCAGTACTTC. Its protein is CASSLGQGVYEQYF.